This T cell receptor beta chain was profiled in a study of T cell changes during pregnancy in multiple sclerosis. There are 13 residues in the CDR3. The V and J ends lost 4 bases and 2 bases respectively, with 10 bases between them. The germline V gene has CDR1 SGHDT and CDR2 YYEEEE. Sequencing used immunoSEQ multiplex PCR; TCRdb keeps in-frame clones, though not all of them. The data contain more than 10,000 clones, around 88% of them singletons. Material: CD8+ T cells from peripheral blood mononuclear cells, obtained in the second trimester of pregnancy. V is TRBV5-6 and J is TRBJ2-7; D is unresolved. The TCR was taken from a female donor in good health, enrolled as a control in a pregnancy study. Here the CDR3 reads CASSPESAYEQYF. The CDR3, as DNA: TGTGCCAGCAGCCCAGAGAGCGCCTACGAGCAGTACTTC.